This is a list of T cell receptor beta chains from one sample in a study of beta chain features in type 1 diabetes. Profiling relied on immunoSEQ multiplex PCR, and the TCRdb table lists in-frame clones only, not all of them. This sample has roughly 340,000 clones, with roughly 13% found just once. The specimen sequenced was naive CD4+ T cells from blood. Receptor source: a woman aged 18-29 years with type 1 diabetes. CDR3s include the opening cysteine and the closing phenylalanine or tryptophan. Each record gives: clone size, J gene, V gene, D gene, CDR3 protein, CDR3 DNA. D genes are given only for firm matches. Clone size is shown for a subset of rows, as once, few, many or a class of expanded clone.

- | TRBJ1-1 | TRBV2 | TRBD1 | CASRSRQGENTEAFF | TGTGCCAGCAGGTCTCGACAGGGGGAGAACACTGAAGCTTTCTTT
- | TRBJ2-7 | TRBV4-3 | TRBD2 | CASSQGTSGREEQYF | TGCGCCAGCAGCCAAGGGACTAGCGGGAGAGAAGAGCAGTACTTC
- | TRBJ2-7 | TRBV5-1 | - | CASSDVDSGEQYF | TGCGCCAGCAGCGATGTAGATTCGGGCGAGCAGTACTTC
few | TRBJ1-1 | TRBV2 | - | CASRGGTSSEAFF | TGTGCCAGCAGGGGAGGGACAAGCTCTGAAGCTTTCTTT
- | TRBJ2-7 | TRBV10-3 | - | CAISWDISYEQYF | TGTGCCATCAGCTGGGACATCTCCTACGAGCAGTACTTC
- | TRBJ1-6 | TRBV27 | - | CASSLSPTGAPHF | TGTGCCAGCAGTTTATCCCCGACAGGAGCTCCCCACTTT
few | TRBJ2-5 | TRBV2 | - | CASSRQETQYF | TGTGCCAGCAGTCGCCAAGAGACCCAGTACTTC
- | TRBJ2-1 | TRBV18 | - | CASSLGVAGDNEQFF | TGTGCCAGCTCCCTTGGGGTAGCCGGGGACAATGAGCAGTTCTTC
- | TRBJ2-5 | TRBV7-2 | TRBD2 | CASSPQAGGGETQYF | TGTGCCAGCAGCCCCCAAGCGGGGGGAGGGGAGACCCAGTACTTC
few | TRBJ2-7 | TRBV30 | - | CAWGDTAYEQYF | TGTGCCTGGGGGGACACAGCCTACGAGCAGTACTTC
- | TRBJ2-7 | TRBV5-1 | TRBD2 | CASSRLAGGSYEQYF | TGCGCCAGCAGCCGGCTAGCGGGAGGATCCTACGAGCAGTACTTC
- | TRBJ1-5 | TRBV30 | - | CAWSGGGSQPQHF | TGTGCCTGGAGTGGAGGGGGTAGTCAGCCCCAGCATTTT
- | TRBJ2-5 | TRBV5-4 | TRBD1 | CASSHPGTGGFQTQYF | TGTGCCAGCAGCCACCCCGGGACAGGGGGGTTTCAAACCCAGTACTTC
few | TRBJ2-7 | TRBV7-2 | TRBD1 | CASRKQGGTGEQYF | TGTGCCAGCAGGAAACAGGGGGGAACGGGCGAGCAGTACTTC
few | TRBJ2-7 | TRBV7-2 | TRBD1 | CASSLVGQGTGSSYEQYF | TGTGCCAGCAGCTTAGTGGGACAGGGAACCGGAAGCTCCTACGAGCAGTACTTC
few | TRBJ2-7 | TRBV4-3 | TRBD2 | CANWRGNLTYEQYF | TGCGCCAACTGGCGGGGGAACTTAACCTACGAGCAGTACTTC
- | TRBJ1-2 | TRBV6-5 | TRBD1 | CASSLSRDRHYGYTF | TGTGCCAGCAGCCTCTCCCGGGACAGGCACTATGGCTACACCTTC
few | TRBJ1-5 | TRBV7-2 | - | CASSLENSGPGPQHF | TGTGCCAGCAGCTTAGAGAACTCTGGCCCGGGGCCCCAGCATTTT
- | TRBJ2-1 | TRBV14 | TRBD2 | CASSQQLAGGRQFF | TGTGCCAGCAGCCAGCAACTAGCGGGAGGGCGGCAGTTCTTC
few | TRBJ1-1 | TRBV7-2 | - | CASRRGNMNTEAFF | TGTGCCAGCAGGCGGGGGAACATGAACACTGAAGCTTTCTTT
- | TRBJ2-5 | TRBV5-6 | - | CASSFWGGTQYF | TGTGCCAGCAGCTTTTGGGGAGGGACCCAGTACTTC
- | TRBJ2-7 | TRBV9 | TRBD1 | CASSASGGSPYEQYF | TGTGCCAGCAGCGCATCAGGGGGTAGCCCCTACGAGCAGTACTTC
- | TRBJ2-7 | TRBV5-1 | - | CASSFQDSTYEQYF | TGCGCCAGCAGCTTCCAGGACTCAACCTACGAGCAGTACTTC
few | TRBJ2-3 | TRBV9 | TRBD2 | CASRTGLASTDTQYF | TGTGCCAGCAGGACAGGACTAGCCTCAACAGATACGCAGTATTTT
few | TRBJ2-5 | TRBV7-2 | TRBD2 | CASSLSLAGGQETQYF | TGTGCCAGCAGCTTAAGCCTAGCGGGGGGCCAAGAGACCCAGTACTTC
- | TRBJ2-2 | TRBV19 | TRBD2 | CASSPTSVVTGELFF | TGTGCCAGTAGCCCGACTAGCGTAGTCACCGGGGAGCTGTTTTTT